Below are 6 T cell receptor beta chains sequenced from a single sample in a study of PD-1 blockade in classical Hodgkin lymphoma. Relapse was seen in all patients after autologous stem cell transplantation, and brentuximab vedotin exposure was variable. Measured with immunoSEQ multiplex PCR; TCRdb has only the in-frame clones, and not every one. Of 37,000 or so clones listed, 70% to 90% are singletons. Source: peripheral blood mononuclear cells (PBMCs), taken before the second cycle of nivolumab. All receptors come from a human donor with classical Hodgkin lymphoma.

A word on this clone: Mismatch with germline at one junction end may stem from a read error. The same CDR3 is also encoded by other DNA sequences in this sample. Written as DNA, the CDR3 is TGTGCCAGCAGCCTATGGGGATTCAATCAGCCCCAACATTTT. Protein product: CASSLWGFNQPQHF. The chain carries TRBV6-5 and TRBJ1-5; D remains unclear. Per germline, CDR1 MNHEY and CDR2 SVGAGI. The CDR3 has 14 amino acids.

The chain is built from TRBV19 and TRBJ1-5; TRBD1 is a possible D gene (6 bases). This CDR3 has 17 amino acids. CDR1 is LNHDA and CDR2 is SQIVND in the germline V gene (reference sequence). Between the trimmed V and J ends, which lost 2 bases and 6 bases, there was a span of 20 bases. The CDR3 here is CASSIKGGAGLSQPQHF. In nucleotides, the CDR3 is TGTGCCAGTAGTATAAAAGGGGGAGCCGGGTTGTCTCAGCCCCAGCATTTT.

The chain has TRBV19 and TRBJ2-7; D unresolved. Germline V gene lookup returns CDR1 LNHDA and CDR2 SQIVND (reference sequence). The CDR3 sequence is 14 residues long. Trimming stripped 3 bases from V and 2 bases from J, with 11 bases between. DNA of the CDR3: TGTGCCAGTAGTATCCAAGGTGGGCCCTACGAGCAGTACTTC. This sequence encodes CASSIQGGPYEQYF.

On this clone: Other DNA sequences in the sample encode the same CDR3. V is TRBV28 and J is TRBJ2-7; D remains ambiguous. The CDR3 loop spans 12 amino acids. CDR1 is MDHEN, CDR2 SYDVKM, per germline. V was pared by 1 base and J by 3 bases, with 4 bases between. CDR3 sequence reads: CASSLSDYEQYF. The CDR3, as DNA: TGTGCCAGCAGTTTATCTGACTACGAGCAGTACTTC.

This chain joins TRBV28 and TRBJ2-4; unclear D gene. The V end lost 7 bases, the J end lost 10 bases, and 17 bases lay between the germline ends. The germline CDR1 and CDR2 sequences are MDHEN and SYDVKM. The CDR3 extends over 13 amino acids. CDR3 sequence: CASMRSGPPIQYF. The CDR3 DNA follows: TGTGCCAGCATGAGGAGTGGTCCCCCTATTCAGTACTTC. Based on the CDR3 plus reference TRBV28 and TRBJ2-4, the full variable domain is DVKVTQSSRYLVKRTGEKVFLECVQDMDHENMFWYRQDPGLGLRLIYFSYDVKMKEKGDIPEGYSVSREKKERFSLILESASTNQTSMYLCASMRSGPPIQYFGAGTRLSVL.

This chain links TRBV11-2 with TRBJ2-1; 9 bases fit TRBD1. The CDR3 loop spans 14 amino acids. Germline loops: CDR1 SGHAT, CDR2 FQNNGV. V shed 5 bases, J shed 5 bases, and the junction held 4 bases outside the gene matches. The CDR3 is CASSLTGGHNEQFF. The CDR3 nucleotides read TGTGCCAGCAGCCTAACAGGGGGCCACAATGAGCAGTTCTTC.